The 12 T cell receptor beta chains given below trace back to one sample, sequenced in a study of cytomegalovirus exposure and HLA in healthy donors. The PCR ran on 60 Vbeta and 13 Jbeta primers. Sequencing used immunoSEQ multiplex PCR; TCRdb keeps in-frame clones, though not all of them. The sample lists about 120,000 clones, 80% occurring once. The sequenced material came from PBMCs. The source is a man aged 25-45 years in good health and CMV-seropositive.

The chain is built from TRBV2 and TRBJ1-2, with unresolved D. Germline V gives CDR1 SNHLY, CDR2 FYNNEI. The CDR3 is made up of 12 amino acids. Trimming shortened V by 4 bases and J by 7 bases, and 10 bases separated the two germline ends. This CDR3 is CASSVFEGGYTF. CDR3 nucleotide sequence: TGTGCCAGCAGTGTTTTTGAGGGTGGCTACACCTTC.

This sequence joins TRBV7-8 and TRBJ2-7; 10 bases line up with TRBD1. This CDR3 has 17 amino acids. Germline CDR1 and CDR2: SGHVS and FQNEAQ. V was pared by 0 bases and J by 4 bases, with 9 bases of the junction left unmatched. The CDR3 is CASSLASWTGGSYEQYF. Here the CDR3 DNA reads TGTGCCAGCAGCTTAGCTTCCTGGACAGGGGGATCGTACGAGCAGTACTTC. The variable domain in full, completed from reference TRBV7-8 and TRBJ2-7, reads GAGVSQSPRYKVAKRGQDVALRCDPISGHVSLFWYQQALGQGPEFLTYFQNEAQLDKSGLPSDRFFAERPEGSVSTLKIQRTQQEDSAVYLCASSLASWTGGSYEQYFGPGTRLTVT.

The V and J genes are TRBV2 and TRBJ2-1; tentatively, D is TRBD2 (5 bases). The V gene lost 7 bases and the J gene lost 7 bases, with 11 bases spanning the gap. The CDR3 extends over 12 amino acids. Germline assignment: CDR1 SNHLY and CDR2 FYNNEI. The CDR3 sequence is CASKREGNEQFF. CDR3 DNA sequence: TGTGCCAGCAAGAGGGAAGGGAATGAGCAGTTCTTC.

V is TRBV5-1 and J is TRBJ2-5, with a tentative D call TRBD1 (6 bases). The last part of the DNA fits TRBJ2-7 better; the J call may be wrong. Germline CDR1 is SGHRS and CDR2 is YFSETQ. The CDR3 is made up of 13 amino acids. The CDR3: CASSLYREYEQYF. CDR3 in DNA: TGCGCCAGCAGCCTATACAGGGAATACGAGCAGTACTTC.

This clone was recorded once. This rearrangement joins TRBV5-1 to TRBJ1-1; no definite D call. Looked up from germline, CDR1 is SGHRS and CDR2 is YFSETQ. The CDR3 sequence is 13 residues long. V was clipped by 1 base and J by 0 bases, with 4 bases between them. CDR3 in DNA: TGCGCCAGCAGCTTGACAATGAACACTGAAGCTTTCTTT. Its protein product is CASSLTMNTEAFF.

The chain carries TRBV6-6 and TRBJ1-1, with 9 bases that match TRBD1. J was trimmed by 0 bases and V by 8 bases; bases with no gene match: 4. The CDR3 runs to 14 residues. CDR1 is MNHNY, CDR2 SVGAGI, per germline (reference sequence). The CDR3 here is CASHRDRVNTEAFF. Written as DNA, the CDR3 is TGTGCCAGCCACCGGGACAGGGTGAACACTGAAGCTTTCTTT.

V usage is TRBV18 and J usage is TRBJ1-3; D perhaps matches TRBD1 (5 bases). The CDR3 extends over 18 amino acids. V lost 3 bases, J lost 3 bases, and 21 bases lay in between. Per germline, CDR1 KGHSH and CDR2 LQKENI. As DNA, the CDR3 is TGTGCCAGCTCACCGACCGTCCCTATGCAGGGTTATGGAAACACCATATATTTT. Translation: CASSPTVPMQGYGNTIYF. Full variable domain (outside the CDR3, taken from reference TRBV18 and TRBJ1-3): NAGVMQNPRHLVRRRGQEARLRCSPMKGHSHVYWYRQLPEEGLKFMVYLQKENIIDESGMPKERFSAEFPKEGPSILRIQQVVRGDSAAYFCASSPTVPMQGYGNTIYFGEGSWLTVV.

On this clone: Within the sample, other DNA sequences also encode this same CDR3. The V gene is TRBV20-1, the J gene TRBJ2-7; TRBD1 matches 8 bases. The CDR3 totals 11 residues. Germline CDR1 and CDR2: DFQATT and SNEGSKA (reference sequence). The CDR3 DNA reads TGCAGCGCCACCAGGGGGCACGAGCAGTACTTC. Its protein is CSATRGHEQYF.

This clone has a handful of counts. The rearrangement uses TRBV19 and TRBJ1-4, with D uncertain. The CDR3 has 14 residues. The V end lost 3 bases, the J end lost 4 bases, and 9 bases lay between the germline ends. The germline CDR1 and CDR2 sequences are LNHDA and SQIVND (reference sequence). The CDR3 loop reads CASSIWQVNEKLFF. CDR3 coding DNA: TGTGCCAGTAGTATTTGGCAGGTTAATGAAAAACTGTTTTTT.

The table lists this clone with a count of one. The V and J genes are TRBV9 and TRBJ1-2; no reliable D call. Germline lookup yields CDR1 SGDLS and CDR2 YYNGEE. This CDR3 spans 13 amino acids. Trimming shortened V by 0 bases and J by 3 bases, and 6 bases separated the two germline ends. CDR3 in DNA: TGTGCCAGCAGCGTAGCTACGTACTATGGCTACACCTTC. Its translation: CASSVATYYGYTF.

The genes are TRBV11-2 and TRBJ2-3, with 7 bases aligning to TRBD2. Germline CDR1 is SGHAT and CDR2 is FQNNGV. This CDR3 spans 16 amino acids. V lost 1 base, J lost 3 bases, and 7 bases stayed unmatched. The CDR3 coding sequence is TGTGCCAGCAGCTTAGCCAGCCACGGGAGGACAGATACGCAGTATTTT. Protein sequence: CASSLASHGRTDTQYF.

The rearrangement joins TRBV11-2 to TRBJ2-7, with a weak D call TRBD2 (6 bases). This CDR3 is 16 amino acids long. Germline assignment: CDR1 SGHAT and CDR2 FQNNGV. The germline V and J ends were trimmed by 1 base and 4 bases, with 17 bases remaining between them. The CDR3 DNA follows: TGTGCCAGCAGCTTAGCCCCGGGCACCCGGGGGTACGAGCAGTACTTC. Its protein product is CASSLAPGTRGYEQYF.